The 9 T cell receptor beta chains below all came from one sample that was sequenced in a study of vaccination and CD4 T cells after COVID-19. Stated treatment: 10-day PBMC culture with coronavirus spike peptide pools or control peptides (ViraFEST assay). Their recognized antigens are unknown. Oncomine TCR Beta short-read sequencing was applied to DNA from cultured CD4+ T cells. Each CDR3 protein is one row after TCRdb ran MiXCR on the PCR reads. The sample carries some 14,000 distinct CDR3 sequences, less than 70% recorded once. Material: CD4+ T cells from blood, cultured in vitro, obtained before SARS-CoV-2 vaccination. The receptors were gathered from a human donor who had recovered from COVID-19.

This clonotype was picked up a small number of times. Here the CDR3 reads CSARPSADTQYF. The CDR3 nucleotides are TGCAGTGCTAGACCGAGTGCAGATACGCAGTATTTT. This chain uses TRBV20-1 with TRBJ2-3, with D uncertain. Germline CDR1 DFQATT, CDR2 SNEGSKA (reference sequence). The CDR3 spans 12 residues. The V gene lost 2 bases and the J gene lost 4 bases, with 7 bases spanning the gap.

The CDR3: CASRSTWGTSGTSSYEQYF. CDR3 nucleotides: TGTGCCAGCAGATCGACCTGGGGGACTAGCGGGACAAGCTCCTACGAGCAGTACTTC. The genes are TRBV6-1 and TRBJ2-7; 13 nucleotides agree with TRBD2. CDR3 size: 19 residues. J gave up 0 bases and V 6 bases, and 14 bases lay outside the gene matches. The germline CDR1 and CDR2 sequences are MNHNS and SASEGT.

A word on this clonotype: A read error may produce the germline difference seen at one junction end. The V gene is TRBV6-2 or TRBV6-3, the J gene TRBJ2-2, with D possibly matching TRBD2 (5 bases). Germline loops: CDR1 MNHEY, CDR2 SVGEGT. This CDR3 is 13 amino acids long. CDR3 in amino acids: CASSSGRGRGAVF. The CDR3 nucleotides are TGTGCCAGCAGTTCCGGCCGTGGCCGGGGAGCTGTTTTT.

This rearrangement joins TRBV29-1 to TRBJ1-1; 8 bases are a match to TRBD1. The CDR3 is 13 amino acids. The germline V gene has CDR1 SQVTM and CDR2 ANQGSEA. The V and J ends lost 7 bases and 3 bases, in that order; junction bases with no gene match: 7. The CDR3 loop reads CSARTGQDTEAFF. The CDR3 DNA reads as TGCAGCGCCCGGACAGGGCAGGACACTGAAGCTTTCTTT.

This rearrangement joins TRBV6-2 or TRBV6-3 to TRBJ1-5, with D unresolved. Germline V gene data show CDR1 as MNHEY and CDR2 as SVGEGT. Trimming removed 6 bases at V and 7 bases at J, with 19 bases between. This CDR3 has 15 residues. The CDR3 sequence is CASRWAKGDGQPQHF. The CDR3 DNA is TGTGCCAGCAGGTGGGCCAAGGGAGACGGCCAGCCCCAGCATTTT.

The rearrangement uses TRBV7-3 and TRBJ2-5; 8 nucleotides agree with TRBD1. Germline V gives CDR1 SGHTA, CDR2 FQGTGA. The CDR3 spans 12 residues. V dropped 5 bases and J dropped 7; count of bases not matched to a gene: 3. This chain's CDR3 is CASSIQGGTQYF. The CDR3 coding sequence is TGTGCCAGCAGCATACAGGGGGGGACCCAGTACTTC.

V is TRBV7-2 and J is TRBJ1-2, with D perhaps matching TRBD1 (6 bases). This CDR3 is built from 15 residues. V lost 5 bases to trimming and J lost 1 base, with 14 bases between them. Germline V gene lookup returns CDR1 SGHTA and CDR2 FQGNSA. CDR3 coding DNA: TGTGCCAGCAGCGTAAGGGCAGGGGATAACTATGGCTACACCTTC. Protein: CASSVRAGDNYGYTF.

V is TRBV29-1 and J is TRBJ2-2, with D tentatively TRBD1 (6 bases). Per the germline V gene, CDR1 is SQVTM and CDR2 is ANQGSEA. The CDR3 covers 13 residues. V lost 5 bases and J 3 bases, leaving 10 bases between the germline ends. The CDR3 DNA reads as TGCAGCGTTCACAGGACAGACACCGGGGAGCTGTTTTTT. It encodes CSVHRTDTGELFF.

The chain links TRBV19 to TRBJ1-2; D ambiguous. V lost 4 bases and J 2 bases, leaving 14 bases between the germline ends. Germline V gene lookup returns CDR1 LNHDA and CDR2 SQIVND (reference sequence). The CDR3 extends over 15 amino acids. CDR3 bases: TGTGCCAGTAGTACCCCTACACCAACGAACTATGGCTACACCTTC. The encoded protein is CASSTPTPTNYGYTF.